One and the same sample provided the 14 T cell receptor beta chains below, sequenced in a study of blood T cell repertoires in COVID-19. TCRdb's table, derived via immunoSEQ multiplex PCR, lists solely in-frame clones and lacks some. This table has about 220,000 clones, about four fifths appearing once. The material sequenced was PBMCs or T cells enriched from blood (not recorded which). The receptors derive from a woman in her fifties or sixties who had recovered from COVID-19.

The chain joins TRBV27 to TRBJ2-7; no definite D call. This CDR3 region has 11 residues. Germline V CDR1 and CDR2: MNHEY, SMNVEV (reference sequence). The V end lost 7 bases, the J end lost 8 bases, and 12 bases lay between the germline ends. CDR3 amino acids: CASTYRGQQYF. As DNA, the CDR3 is TGTGCCAGCACCTACCGTGGGCAGCAGTACTTC.

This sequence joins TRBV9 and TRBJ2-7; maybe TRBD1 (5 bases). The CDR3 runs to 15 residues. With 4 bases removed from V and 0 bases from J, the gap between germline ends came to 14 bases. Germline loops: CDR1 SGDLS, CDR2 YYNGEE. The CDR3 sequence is CASSITGHSSYEQYF. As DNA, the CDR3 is TGTGCCAGCAGCATAACAGGTCATAGCTCCTACGAGCAGTACTTC.

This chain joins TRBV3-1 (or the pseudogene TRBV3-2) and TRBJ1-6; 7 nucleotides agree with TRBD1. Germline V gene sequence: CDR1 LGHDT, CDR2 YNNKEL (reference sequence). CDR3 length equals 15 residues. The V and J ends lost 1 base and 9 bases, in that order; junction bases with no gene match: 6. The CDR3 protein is CASSQGTGGISPLHF. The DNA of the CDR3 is TGTGCCAGCAGCCAAGGGACAGGAGGGATTTCACCCCTCCACTTT.

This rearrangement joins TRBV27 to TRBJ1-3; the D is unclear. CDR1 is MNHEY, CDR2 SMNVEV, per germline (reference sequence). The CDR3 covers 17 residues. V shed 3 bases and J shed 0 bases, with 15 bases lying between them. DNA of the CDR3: TGTGCCAGCAGTTTTGAGACGTCACAGTACTCTGGAAACACCATATATTTT. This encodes CASSFETSQYSGNTIYF.

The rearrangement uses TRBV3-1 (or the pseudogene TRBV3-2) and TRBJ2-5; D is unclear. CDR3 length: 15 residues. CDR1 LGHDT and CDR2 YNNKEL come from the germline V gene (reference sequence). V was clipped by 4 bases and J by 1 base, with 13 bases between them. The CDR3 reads CASSRLTLTQETQYF. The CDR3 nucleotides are TGTGCCAGCAGCCGCCTCACCCTAACCCAAGAGACCCAGTACTTC.

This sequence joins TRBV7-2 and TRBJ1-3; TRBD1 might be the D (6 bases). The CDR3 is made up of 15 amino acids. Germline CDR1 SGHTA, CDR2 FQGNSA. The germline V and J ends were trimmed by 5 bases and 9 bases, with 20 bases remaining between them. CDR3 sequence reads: CASSPTPGAESTIYF. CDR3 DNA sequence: TGTGCCAGCAGCCCCACCCCAGGGGCGGAAAGCACCATATATTTT.

For the CDR3, the DNA is TGCAGCGTTACTACAGGGTACTATGGCTACACCTTC. This encodes CSVTTGYYGYTF. This chain joins TRBV29-1 and TRBJ1-2; D is possibly TRBD1 (6 bases). Trimming stripped 5 bases from V and 3 bases from J, with 10 bases between. The CDR3 length is 12 residues. CDR1 and CDR2 from the germline V gene are SQVTM and ANQGSEA.

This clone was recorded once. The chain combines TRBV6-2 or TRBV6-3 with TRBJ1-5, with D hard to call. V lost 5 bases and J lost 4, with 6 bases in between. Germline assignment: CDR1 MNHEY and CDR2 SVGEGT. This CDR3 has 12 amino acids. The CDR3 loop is CASSEMNQPQHF. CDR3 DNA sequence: TGTGCCAGCAGTGAGATGAATCAGCCCCAGCATTTT.

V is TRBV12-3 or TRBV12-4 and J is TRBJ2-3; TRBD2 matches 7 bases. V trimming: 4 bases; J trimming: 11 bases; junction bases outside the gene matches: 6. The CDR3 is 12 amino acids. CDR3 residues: CASSSGGTMQYF. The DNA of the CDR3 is TGTGCCAGCAGTTCCGGCGGGACTATGCAGTATTTT.

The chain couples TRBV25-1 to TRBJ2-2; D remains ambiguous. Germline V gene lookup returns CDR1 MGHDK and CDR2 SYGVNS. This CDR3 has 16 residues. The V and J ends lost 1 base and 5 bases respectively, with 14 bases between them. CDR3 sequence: CASSELDSPATGELFF. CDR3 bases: TGTGCCAGCAGTGAATTAGACTCGCCAGCAACCGGGGAGCTGTTTTTT.

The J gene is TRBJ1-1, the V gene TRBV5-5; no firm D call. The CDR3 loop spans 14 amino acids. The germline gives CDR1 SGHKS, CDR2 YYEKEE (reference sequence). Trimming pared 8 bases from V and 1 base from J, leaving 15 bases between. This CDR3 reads CARITPRKNTEAFF. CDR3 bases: TGTGCCAGGATAACTCCTAGGAAGAACACTGAAGCTTTCTTT.

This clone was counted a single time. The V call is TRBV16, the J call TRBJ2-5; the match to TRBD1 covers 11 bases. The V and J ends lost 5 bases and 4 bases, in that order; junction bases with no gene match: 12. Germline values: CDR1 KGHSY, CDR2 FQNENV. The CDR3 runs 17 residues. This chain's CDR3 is CASSEYGQGALRETQYF. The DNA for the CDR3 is TGTGCCAGCAGCGAATATGGACAGGGGGCGTTAAGAGAGACCCAGTACTTC.

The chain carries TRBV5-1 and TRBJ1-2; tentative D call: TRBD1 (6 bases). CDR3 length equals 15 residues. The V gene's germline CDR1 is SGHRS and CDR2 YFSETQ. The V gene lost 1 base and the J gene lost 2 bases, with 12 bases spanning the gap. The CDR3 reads CASSLQGSSNYGYTF. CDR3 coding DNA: TGCGCCAGCAGCTTGCAGGGGTCCTCAAACTATGGCTACACCTTC.

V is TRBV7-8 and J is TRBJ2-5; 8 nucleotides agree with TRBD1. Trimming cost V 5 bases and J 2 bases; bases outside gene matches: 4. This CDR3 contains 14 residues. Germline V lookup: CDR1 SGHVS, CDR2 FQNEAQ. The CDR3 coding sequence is TGTGCCAGCAGCGCCTACAGGGGGCAAGAGACCCAGTACTTC. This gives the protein CASSAYRGQETQYF.